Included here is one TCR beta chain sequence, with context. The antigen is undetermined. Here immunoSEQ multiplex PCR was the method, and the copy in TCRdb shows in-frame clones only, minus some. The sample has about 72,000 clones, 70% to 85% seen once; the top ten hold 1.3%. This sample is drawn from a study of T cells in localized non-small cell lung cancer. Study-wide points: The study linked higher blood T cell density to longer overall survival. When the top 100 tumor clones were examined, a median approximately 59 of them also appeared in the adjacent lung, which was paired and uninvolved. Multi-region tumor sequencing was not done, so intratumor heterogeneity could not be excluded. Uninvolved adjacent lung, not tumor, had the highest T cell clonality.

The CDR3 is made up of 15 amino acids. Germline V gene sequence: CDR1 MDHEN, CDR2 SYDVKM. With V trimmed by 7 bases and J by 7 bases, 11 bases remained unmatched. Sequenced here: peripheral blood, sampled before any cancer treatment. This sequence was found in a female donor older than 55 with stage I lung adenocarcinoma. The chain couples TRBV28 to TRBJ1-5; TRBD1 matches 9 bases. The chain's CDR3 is CASTPRDRVHQPQHF. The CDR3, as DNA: TGTGCCAGCACCCCCCGGGACAGGGTTCACCAGCCCCAGCATTTT.